The clone carrying this TCR beta chain has a single count. Other DNA sequences of this sample code for an identical CDR3. One Seattle source followed patients from active infection through their disease course. Germline CDR1 reads LGHDT; CDR2 reads YNNKEL (reference sequence). V was shortened by 3 bases and J by 3 bases, with 9 bases between the two germline ends. This CDR3 has 13 amino acids. This entry comes from a study of blood T cell repertoires in COVID-19. Assay used: immunoSEQ multiplex PCR; TCRdb lists only in-frame clones, some missing. The repertoire holds tens of thousands of clones, with around 90% as singletons.

The rearrangement uses TRBV3-1 (or the pseudogene TRBV3-2) and TRBJ2-7; TRBD1 is a possible D gene (6 bases). This receptor was taken from a man between 60 and 75 years old with COVID-19, enrolled during active disease. Sequenced sample: peripheral blood. The DNA for the CDR3 is TGTGCCAGCAGCCAGGACAGAGACTACGAGCAGTACTTC. Its protein product is CASSQDRDYEQYF.